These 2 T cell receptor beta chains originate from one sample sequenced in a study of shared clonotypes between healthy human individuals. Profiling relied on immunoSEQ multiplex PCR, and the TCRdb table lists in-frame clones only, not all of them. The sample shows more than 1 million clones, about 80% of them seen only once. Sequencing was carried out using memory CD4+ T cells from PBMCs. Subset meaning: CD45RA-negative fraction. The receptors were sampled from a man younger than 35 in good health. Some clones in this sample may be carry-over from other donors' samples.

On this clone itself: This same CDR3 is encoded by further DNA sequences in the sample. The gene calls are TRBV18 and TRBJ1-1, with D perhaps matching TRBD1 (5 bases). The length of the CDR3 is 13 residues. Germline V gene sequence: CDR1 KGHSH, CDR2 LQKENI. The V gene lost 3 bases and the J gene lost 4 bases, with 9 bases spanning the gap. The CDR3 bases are TGTGCCAGCTCACCCTCGGGGGGCACTGAAGCTTTCTTT. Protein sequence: CASSPSGGTEAFF.

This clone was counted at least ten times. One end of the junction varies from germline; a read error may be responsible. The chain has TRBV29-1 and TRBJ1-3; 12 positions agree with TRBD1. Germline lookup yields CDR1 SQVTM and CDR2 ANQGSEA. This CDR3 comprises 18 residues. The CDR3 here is CSLEGTGGQQSSGNTIYF. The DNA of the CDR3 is TGCAGCCTTGAGGGGACAGGGGGCCAACAGAGCTCTGGAAACACCATATATTTT.